Each of the 5 T cell receptor beta chains below was sequenced from the same sample in a study of blood T cell repertoires in COVID-19. The table came from immunoSEQ multiplex PCR; TCRdb's copy has only in-frame clones and leaves some out. Of around 120,000 clones in the sample, more than 75% were seen once. The sample consisted of peripheral blood. The source of these receptors is a man in his fifties or sixties with active COVID-19.

The rearrangement links TRBV27 to TRBJ1-5; the match to TRBD1 covers 8 bases. Germline assignment: CDR1 MNHEY and CDR2 SMNVEV (reference sequence). Trimming removed 2 bases from V and 6 bases from J; junction bases left unmatched: 12. The length of the CDR3 is 17 residues. The CDR3 DNA follows: TGTGCCAGCAGTTTACGGAAGACAGGGGCCGGCGCTCAGCCCCAGCATTTT. Encoded protein: CASSLRKTGAGAQPQHF.

This clone appeared once. The chain carries TRBV6-1 and TRBJ2-1; possibly TRBD2 for D (5 bases). V shed 2 bases and J shed 0 bases, with 8 bases lying between them. The CDR3 consists of 15 residues. Germline assignment: CDR1 MNHNS and CDR2 SASEGT. CDR3 amino acids: CASSELRGSYNEQFF. CDR3 sequence (DNA): TGTGCCAGCAGTGAATTACGGGGCTCCTACAATGAGCAGTTCTTC.

The chain employs TRBV7-8 and TRBJ1-5, with a weak D call TRBD1 (5 bases). The CDR3 loop spans 15 amino acids. CDR1 is SGHVS, CDR2 FQNEAQ, per germline. The V and J ends lost 1 base and 4 bases respectively, with 11 bases between them. The CDR3 bases are TGTGCCAGCAGCTTAGGAGCAGGGCAGAATCAGCCCCAGCATTTT. The encoded protein is CASSLGAGQNQPQHF.

The chain has TRBV2 and TRBJ2-2; 9 bases align to TRBD1. V was clipped by 6 bases and J by 7 bases; unmatched bases: 9. This CDR3 comprises 15 residues. The germline gives CDR1 SNHLY, CDR2 FYNNEI. The CDR3, as DNA: TGTGCCAGCAGAGTAATACAGGGGGCTGGCGGGGAGCTGTTTTTT. Encoded protein: CASRVIQGAGGELFF.

The chain is built from TRBV6-8 and TRBJ2-3; 7 bases agree with TRBD2. This CDR3 spans 17 amino acids. Germline values: CDR1 MNHGY, CDR2 SAAAGT. V shed 0 bases and J 2 bases; nucleotides not matched to a gene: 8. The DNA for the CDR3 is TGTGCCAGCAGTTACTCCCCTCGGGGGGAATACACAGATACGCAGTATTTT. Residues: CASSYSPRGEYTDTQYF.